This T cell receptor beta chain is drawn from a study of blood T cells in healthy people across ages. The V gene's germline CDR1 is MNHEY and CDR2 SMNVEV (reference sequence). CDR3 length equals 13 residues. V shed 8 bases, J shed 6 bases, and the junction held 5 bases outside the gene matches. Through a sample-barcoded 5' primer and a J-beta primer mix, a second PCR was run for roughly 6 to 12 cycles. One entry per CDR3 protein, called by TCRdb with MiXCR from the 5' RACE reads. In the table there are around 800,000 distinct CDR3 sequences, more than 35% of which are singletons. V is TRBV27 and J is TRBJ2-7; 12 bases map to TRBD1. This TCR was sampled from a man aged 80 or over in good health. What was sequenced was blood. The CDR3 region has the DNA TGTGCCAGCGGCTGGGACAGGGGGCGCGAGCAGTACTTC. Translated: CASGWDRGREQYF.